This T cell receptor beta chain was sequenced in a study of cytomegalovirus exposure and HLA in healthy donors. General observations from the study: The authors excluded some V segments, including TRBV6-2 and TRBV6-3, as indistinguishable. Differences between HLA loci emerged in a later analysis of TCR association rates, with DRB1 most and HLA-C fewest. In a later analysis, HLA-associated TCR beta chains were more clonally expanded than equally common others.

Trimming removed 8 bases from V and 5 bases from J; junction bases left unmatched: 11. The CDR3 covers 15 residues. Germline loops: CDR1 LNHDA, CDR2 SQIVND (reference sequence). To note about this clone: The antigen remains unidentified.

With 60 Vbeta and 13 Jbeta primers, the PCR was carried out. The repertoire was sequenced with immunoSEQ multiplex PCR; TCRdb's copy has only in-frame clones and lacks some. The repertoire has some 170,000 clones, under 85% of them found once; the top ten carry 2% to 3%. This TCR came from a human donor in good health. Sequenced sample: PBMCs. The V and J genes are TRBV19 and TRBJ2-2; 7 nucleotides agree with TRBD2. CDR3 nucleotides: TGTGCCAGTGATGGGGCTAGCGGCGTTACCGGGGAGCTGTTTTTT. It codes for CASDGASGVTGELFF.